This T cell receptor beta chain emerged from a study of blood T cell repertoires in COVID-19. For the study at large: Donors in the United States, Italy and Spain gave samples during acute or convalescent COVID-19.

The study drew participants aged roughly 18 to 95 years from 20 to 30 US areas. Researchers sorted participants into cohorts using their self-reported clinical history. In the original analysis: Estimated nucleated cell counts came from reference gene primer amplification. Some clones are missing from TCRdb's copy, which holds only in-frame ones; the method was immunoSEQ multiplex PCR. The V and J calls and clone size come from that table; D and trimming were worked out from the DNA. The sample gives about 180,000 clones, more than 75% of which show up once; around an eighth is in the top ten. The sample was PBMCs or T cells enriched from blood (not recorded which). The clonotype was recovered from a man aged 55 to 70 who had been exposed to COVID-19.

CDR3: CASSDGRAGGRQETQYF. The CDR3 nucleotides are TGTGCCAGCAGCGATGGTCGGGCAGGGGGTAGGCAAGAGACCCAGTACTTC. V is TRBV9 and J is TRBJ2-5, with TRBD1 identical over 7 bases. From germline, CDR1 is SGDLS and CDR2 YYNGEE. This CDR3 region has 17 residues. After removal of 3 bases from V and 2 bases from J, the junction contained 13 bases not matched to a gene.